This T cell receptor (beta chain) was observed in a study of shared clonotypes between healthy human individuals. Data came from immunoSEQ multiplex PCR; TCRdb stores just in-frame clones and leaves some out. The data contain about 2.3 million clones, under 95% of them singletons. Germline V CDR1 and CDR2: KGHSH, LQKENI. The CDR3 extends over 13 amino acids. The V end lost 5 bases, the J end lost 5 bases, and 12 bases lay between the germline ends. This receptor was obtained from a man between 18 and 29 years old in good health. Some clones in this sample may be carry-over from other donors' samples. The chain couples TRBV18 to TRBJ2-5, with a possible D match to TRBD2 (6 bases). The sequenced material came from naive CD4+ T cells from PBMCs. Subset here: CD45RA+ positively selected. CDR3 DNA sequence: TGTGCCAGCTCAACCGGGAGTGGGGAGACCCAGTACTTC. Translation gives CASSTGSGETQYF.